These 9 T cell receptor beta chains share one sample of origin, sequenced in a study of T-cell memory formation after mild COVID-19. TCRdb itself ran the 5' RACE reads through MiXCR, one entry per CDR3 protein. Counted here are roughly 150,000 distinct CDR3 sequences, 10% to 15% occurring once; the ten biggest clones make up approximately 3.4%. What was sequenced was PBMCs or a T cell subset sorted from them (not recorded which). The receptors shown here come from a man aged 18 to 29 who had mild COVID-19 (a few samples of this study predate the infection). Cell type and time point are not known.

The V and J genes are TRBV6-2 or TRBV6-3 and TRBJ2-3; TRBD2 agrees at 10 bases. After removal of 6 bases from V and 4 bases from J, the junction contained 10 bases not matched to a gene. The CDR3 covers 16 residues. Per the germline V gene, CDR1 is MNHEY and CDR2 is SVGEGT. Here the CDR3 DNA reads TGTGCCAGCAGCCCCCAGCGGGGGGGCCGCCCAGATACGCAGTATTTT. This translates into CASSPQRGGRPDTQYF.

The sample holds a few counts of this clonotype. The chain's CDR3 is CASSLEVRRRGAEAFF. Here the CDR3 DNA reads TGCGCCAGCAGCTTGGAAGTCAGGCGGCGCGGGGCTGAAGCTTTCTTT. The V and J genes are TRBV5-1 and TRBJ1-1; D is uncertain. The CDR3 length is 16 residues. Trimming shortened V by 0 bases and J by 6 bases, and 18 bases separated the two germline ends. The V gene's germline CDR1 is SGHRS and CDR2 YFSETQ.

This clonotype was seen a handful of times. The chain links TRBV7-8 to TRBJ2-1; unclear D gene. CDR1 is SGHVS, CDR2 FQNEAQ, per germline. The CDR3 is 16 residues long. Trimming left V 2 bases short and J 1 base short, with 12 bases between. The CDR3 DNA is TGTGCCAGCAGCTTACCCCGCTTGGAATCCTACAATGAGCAGTTCTTC. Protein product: CASSLPRLESYNEQFF.

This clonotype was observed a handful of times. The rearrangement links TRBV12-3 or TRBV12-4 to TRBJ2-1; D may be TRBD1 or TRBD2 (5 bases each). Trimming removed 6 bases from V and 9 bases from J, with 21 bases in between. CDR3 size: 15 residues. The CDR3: CASRILRGTSSEQFF. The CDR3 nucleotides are TGTGCCAGCAGAATCCTACGGGGCACCTCCAGTGAGCAGTTCTTC.

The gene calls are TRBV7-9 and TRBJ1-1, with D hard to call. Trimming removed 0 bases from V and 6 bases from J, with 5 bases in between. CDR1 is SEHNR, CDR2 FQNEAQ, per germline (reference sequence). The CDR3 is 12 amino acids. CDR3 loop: CASSLAGSEAFF. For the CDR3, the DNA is TGTGCCAGCAGCTTAGCCGGGTCTGAAGCTTTCTTT.

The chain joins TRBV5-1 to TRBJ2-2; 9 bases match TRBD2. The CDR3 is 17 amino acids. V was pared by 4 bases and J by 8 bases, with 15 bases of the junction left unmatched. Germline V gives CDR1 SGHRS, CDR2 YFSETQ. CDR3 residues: CASSPGSGGTTGGELFF. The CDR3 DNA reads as TGCGCCAGCAGCCCTGGAAGCGGGGGGACCACAGGAGGGGAGCTGTTTTTT.

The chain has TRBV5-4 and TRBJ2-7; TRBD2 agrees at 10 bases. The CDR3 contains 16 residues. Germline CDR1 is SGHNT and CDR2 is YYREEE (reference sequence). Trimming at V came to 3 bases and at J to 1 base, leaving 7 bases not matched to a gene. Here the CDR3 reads CASSYSGGSYSYEQYF. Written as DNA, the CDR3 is TGTGCCAGCAGCTATAGCGGGGGGAGTTATTCCTACGAGCAGTACTTC.

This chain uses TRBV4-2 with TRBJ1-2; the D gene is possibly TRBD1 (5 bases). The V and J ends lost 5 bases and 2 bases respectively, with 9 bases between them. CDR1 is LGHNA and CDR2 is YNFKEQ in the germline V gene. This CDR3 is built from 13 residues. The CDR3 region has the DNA TGTGCCAGCAGCGTCGACAGCAACTATGGCTACACCTTC. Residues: CASSVDSNYGYTF.

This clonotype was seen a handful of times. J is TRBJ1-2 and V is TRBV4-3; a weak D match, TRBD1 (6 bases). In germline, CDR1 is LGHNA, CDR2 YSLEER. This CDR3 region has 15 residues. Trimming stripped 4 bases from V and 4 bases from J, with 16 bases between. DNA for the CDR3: TGCGCCAGCAGCCGAACTCGACAGGATCTCTATGGCTACACCTTC. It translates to CASSRTRQDLYGYTF.